The text below deals with one T cell receptor (beta chain). These data belong to a study of blood T cell repertoires in COVID-19. In the study overall: The cDNA or gDNA used as material had been derived from T cells, B-cell-depleted T cells, or PBMCs.

Authors' data handling: The assay estimated nucleated cells by amplifying reference gene primers. Measured with immunoSEQ multiplex PCR; TCRdb has only the in-frame clones, and not every one. V and J calls and clone size are as listed in that table; D and trimming were resolved from the DNA. The sample lists about 220,000 clones, about 80% occurring once. This CDR3 spans 12 amino acids. Germline lookup yields CDR1 MDHEN and CDR2 SYDVKM. V lost 7 bases and J lost 8, with 12 bases in between. Individuals aged 18 to 89 years were recruited from roughly 22 US areas. Participant-given clinical history determined each cohort assignment.

The sequence came from a woman aged 45-60 years who had been exposed to COVID-19. The chain combines TRBV28 with TRBJ2-4; possible D gene TRBD1, 6 bases. Sequencing was done on a sample of PBMCs or T cells enriched from blood (not recorded which). The CDR3 DNA reads as TGTGCCAGCATGACAGGTCTGCACATTCAGTACTTC. Its translation: CASMTGLHIQYF.